The 7 T cell receptor beta chains below all came from one sample that was sequenced in a study of shared clonotypes between healthy human individuals. Libraries were prepared by immunoSEQ multiplex PCR; TCRdb keeps only in-frame clonotypes and omits some of them. This table has about 770,000 clones, approximately 77% appearing once. The sample consisted of memory CD4+ T cells sorted from blood. As for subset: CD45RA-negative fraction. These receptors all stem from a woman aged 30 to 39 in good health.

The gene calls are TRBV18 and TRBJ2-1; tentatively, D is TRBD1 (5 bases). This CDR3 is built from 13 residues. The germline V and J ends were trimmed by 9 bases and 5 bases, with 14 bases remaining between them. CDR1 and CDR2 from the germline V gene are KGHSH and LQKENI. CDR3 residues: CASQLGRDNEQFF. CDR3 DNA sequence: TGTGCCAGTCAGTTGGGCAGGGACAATGAGCAGTTCTTC.

V usage is TRBV2 and J usage is TRBJ2-7, with 10 bases fitting TRBD2. With 7 bases clipped from V and 4 bases from J, the junction kept 10 bases outside the gene matches. This CDR3 has 15 residues. CDR1 and CDR2 from the germline V gene are SNHLY and FYNNEI. CDR3 in DNA: TGTGCCAGCACCAAAGAGGCTAGCGGGAGTTACGAGCAGTACTTC. This codes for CASTKEASGSYEQYF.

The chain employs TRBV7-2 and TRBJ2-1; 7 bases map to TRBD2. V trimming: 5 bases; J trimming: 8 bases; junction bases outside the gene matches: 6. Germline V CDR1 and CDR2: SGHTA, FQGNSA. This CDR3 spans 13 amino acids. Written as DNA, the CDR3 is TGTGCCAGCAGCCATGGAGCGGGGTATGAGCAGTTCTTC. Encoded protein: CASSHGAGYEQFF.

V is TRBV28 and J is TRBJ2-5, with 12 bases identical to TRBD2. This CDR3 has 17 amino acids. From germline, CDR1 is MDHEN and CDR2 SYDVKM. J gave up 6 bases and V 3 bases, and 11 bases lay outside the gene matches. The CDR3 region has the DNA TGTGCCAGCAGTTTTGGGTGGGCTAGCGGGAGGGCGAAGACCCAGTACTTC. Its translation: CASSFGWASGRAKTQYF.

In this sample, this clone turned up once. The chain uses TRBV11-2 and TRBJ1-3, with D tentatively TRBD1 (6 bases). Trimming took off 3 bases at V and 3 bases at J, with 15 bases between the two ends. The CDR3 totals 16 residues. The germline V gene has CDR1 SGHAT and CDR2 FQNNGV. Here the CDR3 DNA reads TGTGCCAGCAGCTTTCGGGACACTCGCATTGGAAACACCATATATTTT. The encoded protein is CASSFRDTRIGNTIYF.

This CDR3 is CASSTNGGVSGNTIYF. The CDR3 bases are TGTGCCAGCAGTACTAACGGAGGGGTCTCTGGAAACACCATATATTTT. This chain uses TRBV28 with TRBJ1-3; perhaps TRBD1 as D (5 bases). Germline assignment: CDR1 MDHEN and CDR2 SYDVKM. This CDR3 has 16 amino acids. Deletions cut 5 bases from V and 0 bases from J, with 14 bases between.

The chain couples TRBV7-6 to TRBJ1-1; TRBD1 matches 7 bases. CDR1 and CDR2 (germline): SGHVS, FNYEAQ. The CDR3 sequence is 17 residues long. The ends lost 4 bases at V and 0 bases at J; junction bases unmatched: 11. DNA of the CDR3: TGTGCCAGCAGCTGGAGCCCGGGACAGAATATGAACACTGAAGCTTTCTTT. Translation: CASSWSPGQNMNTEAFF.